Listed below are T cell receptor beta chains from one sample, sequenced in a study of regulatory T cells in long-lasting Graves disease. From the multiplex PCR reads, TCRdb called clonotypes with MiXCR, one entry per CDR3 protein. The sample consists of 700,000 or so distinct CDR3 sequences, 25% to 35% of them appearing once. This specimen consisted of peripheral blood mononuclear cells (PBMCs), obtained when the disease was refractory, from a patient treated with antithyroid drugs. These receptors were obtained from a female donor with Graves disease. The CDR3 runs from the conserved cysteine through the conserved F or W. The D gene is left open where the match is weak. Size is stated for part of the rows, as once, few or many counts, or as a class when the clone is expanded.

>.|TRBV7-9|TRBJ1-2|.
TGTGCCAGCAGCCCCCGCGTCCAGGGCGACTATGGCTACACCTTC
CASSPRVQGDYGYTF
>.|TRBV7-9|TRBJ1-2|.
TGTGCCAGCAGCAAGAATACTTATGGCTACACCTTC
CASSKNTYGYTF
>few|TRBV4-1|TRBJ2-7|.
TGCGCCAGCAGTCAAAACTACTACGAGCAGTACTTC
CASSQNYYEQYF
>.|TRBV9|TRBJ1-2|.
TGTGCCAGCACCGGGGCAGGGACCTCTAACTATGGCTACACCTTC
CASTGAGTSNYGYTF
>.|TRBV7-3|TRBJ2-5|.
TGTGCCAGCAGCTTACGGCCAGCACGCCAAGAGACCCAGTACTTC
CASSLRPARQETQYF
>few|TRBV2|TRBJ1-4|.
TGTGCCAGCCGGACTCAAAATAGTGAAAAACTGTTTTTT
CASRTQNSEKLFF
>.|TRBV6-5|TRBJ2-1|.
TGTGCCAGCAGTTACAAGGGGACCCGCGAGCAGTTCTTC
CASSYKGTREQFF
>few|TRBV9|TRBJ1-2|TRBD1
TGTGCCAGCAGCGATGAGGACAGGGGGCTCTATGGCTACACCTTC
CASSDEDRGLYGYTF
>few|TRBV10-2|TRBJ1-1|.
TGCGCCAGCAGGGGACTTGGGATTGTTAACACTGAAGCTTTCTTT
CASRGLGIVNTEAFF
>few|TRBV20-1|TRBJ1-1|TRBD1
TGCAGTGCCTCCCCGAGACAGGGCGCGATGGCCACTGAAGCTTTCTTT
CSASPRQGAMATEAFF
>many|TRBV5-5|TRBJ2-4|.
TGTGCCAGCAGCTTGCTGAGACTAGCCAAAAACATTCAGTACTTC
CASSLLRLAKNIQYF
>.|TRBV19|TRBJ1-2|TRBD1
TGTGCCAGTAGTATGACCGGGACAGGGGTAGAGGGCTACACCTTC
CASSMTGTGVEGYTF
>many|TRBV5-1|TRBJ1-5|TRBD1
TGTGCCAGCAGCCTTGGGACAGGGAGCAATCAGCCCCAGCATTTT
CASSLGTGSNQPQHF
>many|TRBV28|TRBJ1-2|.
TGTGCCAGCACCGAGACTAAAGGTGGCTACACCTTC
CASTETKGGYTF
>.|TRBV6-2/TRBV6-3|TRBJ1-1|.
TGTGCCAGCAGTCGAGGGGGGTTGACAGAACTAGCGGAAGCTTTCTTT
CASSRGGLTELAEAFF
>few|TRBV30|TRBJ2-2|.
TGTGCCTGGAGTATAATTATTCCCGGGGAGCTGTTTTTT
CAWSIIIPGELFF
>few|TRBV20-1|TRBJ1-6|TRBD1
TGCAGTGCGTCGGGACAGGGGGATTCACCCCTCCACTTT
CSASGQGDSPLHF